This T cell receptor beta chain was captured by sequencing in a study of T-cell memory formation after mild COVID-19. Study-level results: SARS-CoV-2 specificity was not confirmed for second-wave clones peaking on day 37. Contracting CD4+ clones lay largely in CM and EM, with CD8+ ones residing in EMRA.

TCRdb fed the 5' RACE reads into MiXCR, producing one record per CDR3 protein. The repertoire consists of some 440,000 distinct CDR3 sequences, with around a quarter occurring once and the leading ten covering about 12%. On this clonotype itself: What it binds is unknown.

Germline assignment: CDR1 DFQATT and CDR2 SNEGSKA (reference sequence). This CDR3 contains 14 residues. V was pared by 5 bases and J by 4 bases, with 7 bases of the junction left unmatched. This receptor was identified in an adult woman who had mild COVID-19 (a few samples of this study predate the infection). Cell type and time point are not known. The rearrangement joins TRBV20-1 to TRBJ2-7; 11 nucleotides line up with TRBD2. The sequencing sample was made of PBMCs or a T cell subset sorted from them (not recorded which). The CDR3 nucleotides are TGCAGTGCTCAAGGGGCTAGCGGGAGGTACGAGCAGTACTTC. Residues: CSAQGASGRYEQYF.